The clone carrying this T cell receptor beta chain appeared a few times. Time point reported: sample taken at primary tumor resection. This specimen comes from a study of spatial heterogeneity in lung cancer. Germline CDR1 reads SGHTA; CDR2 reads FQGNSA. The trim removed 1 base at V and 9 bases at J, leaving 18 bases unmatched. The length of the CDR3 is 19 residues. One entry per CDR3 protein, called by TCRdb with MiXCR from the 5' RACE reads. In the table there are 40,000 or so distinct CDR3 sequences, approximately 5.2% of which are singletons. This clonotype was sampled from a female donor with early-stage non-small cell lung cancer. This material consisted of PBMCs, taken at surgery. The V call is TRBV7-2, the J call TRBJ1-6, with 7 bases lining up with TRBD1. The CDR3, as DNA: TGTGCCAGCAGCTTAGAGGGGGCAGGGAGGCAGTTTTTGAGTTCACCCCTCCACTTT. This encodes CASSLEGAGRQFLSSPLHF.